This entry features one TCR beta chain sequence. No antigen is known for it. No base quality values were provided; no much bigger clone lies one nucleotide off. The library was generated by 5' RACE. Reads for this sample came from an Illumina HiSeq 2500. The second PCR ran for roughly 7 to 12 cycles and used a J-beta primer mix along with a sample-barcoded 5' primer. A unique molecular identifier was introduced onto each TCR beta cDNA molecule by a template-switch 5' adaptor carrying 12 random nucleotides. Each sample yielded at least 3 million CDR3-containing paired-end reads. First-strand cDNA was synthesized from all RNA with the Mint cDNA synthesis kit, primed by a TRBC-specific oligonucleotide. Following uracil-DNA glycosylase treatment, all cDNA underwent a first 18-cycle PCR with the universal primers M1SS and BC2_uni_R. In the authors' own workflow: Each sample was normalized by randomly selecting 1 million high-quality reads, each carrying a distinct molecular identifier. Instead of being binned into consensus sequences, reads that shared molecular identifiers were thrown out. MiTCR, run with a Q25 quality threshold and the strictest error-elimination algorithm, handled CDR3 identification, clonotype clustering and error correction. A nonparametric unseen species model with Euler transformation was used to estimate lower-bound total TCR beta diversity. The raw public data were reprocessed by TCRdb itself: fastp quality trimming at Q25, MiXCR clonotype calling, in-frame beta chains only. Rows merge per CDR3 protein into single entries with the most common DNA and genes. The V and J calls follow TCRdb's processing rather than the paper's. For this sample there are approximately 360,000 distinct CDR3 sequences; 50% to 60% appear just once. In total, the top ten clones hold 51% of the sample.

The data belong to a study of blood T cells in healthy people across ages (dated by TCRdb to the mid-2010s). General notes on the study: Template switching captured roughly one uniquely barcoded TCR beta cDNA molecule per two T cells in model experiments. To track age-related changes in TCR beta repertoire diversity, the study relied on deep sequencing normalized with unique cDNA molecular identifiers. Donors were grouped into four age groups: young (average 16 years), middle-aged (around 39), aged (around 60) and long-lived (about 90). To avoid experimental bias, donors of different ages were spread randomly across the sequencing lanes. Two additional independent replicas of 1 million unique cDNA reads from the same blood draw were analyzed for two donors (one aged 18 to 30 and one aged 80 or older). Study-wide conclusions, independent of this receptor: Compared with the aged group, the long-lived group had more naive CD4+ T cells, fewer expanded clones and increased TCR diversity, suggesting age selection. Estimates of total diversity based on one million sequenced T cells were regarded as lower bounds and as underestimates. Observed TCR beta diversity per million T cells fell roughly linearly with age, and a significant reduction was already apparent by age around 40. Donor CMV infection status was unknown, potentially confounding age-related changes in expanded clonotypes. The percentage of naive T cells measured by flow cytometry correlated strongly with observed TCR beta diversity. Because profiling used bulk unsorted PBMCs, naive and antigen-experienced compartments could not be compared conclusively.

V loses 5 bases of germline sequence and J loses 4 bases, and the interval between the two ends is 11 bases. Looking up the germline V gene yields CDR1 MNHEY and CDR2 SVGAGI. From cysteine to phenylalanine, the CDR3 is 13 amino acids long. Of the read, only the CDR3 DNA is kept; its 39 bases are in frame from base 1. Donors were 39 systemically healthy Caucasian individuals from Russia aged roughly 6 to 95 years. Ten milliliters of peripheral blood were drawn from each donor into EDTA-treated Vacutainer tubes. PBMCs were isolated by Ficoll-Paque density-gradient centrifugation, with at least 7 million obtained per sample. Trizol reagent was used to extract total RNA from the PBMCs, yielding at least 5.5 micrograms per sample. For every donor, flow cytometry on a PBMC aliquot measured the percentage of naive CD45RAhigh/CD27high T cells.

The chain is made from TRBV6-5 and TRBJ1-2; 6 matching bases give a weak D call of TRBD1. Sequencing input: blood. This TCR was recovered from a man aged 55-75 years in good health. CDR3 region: CASSPRGVYGYTF. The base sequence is TGTGCCAGCAGTCCCAGGGGAGTCTATGGCTACACCTTC.